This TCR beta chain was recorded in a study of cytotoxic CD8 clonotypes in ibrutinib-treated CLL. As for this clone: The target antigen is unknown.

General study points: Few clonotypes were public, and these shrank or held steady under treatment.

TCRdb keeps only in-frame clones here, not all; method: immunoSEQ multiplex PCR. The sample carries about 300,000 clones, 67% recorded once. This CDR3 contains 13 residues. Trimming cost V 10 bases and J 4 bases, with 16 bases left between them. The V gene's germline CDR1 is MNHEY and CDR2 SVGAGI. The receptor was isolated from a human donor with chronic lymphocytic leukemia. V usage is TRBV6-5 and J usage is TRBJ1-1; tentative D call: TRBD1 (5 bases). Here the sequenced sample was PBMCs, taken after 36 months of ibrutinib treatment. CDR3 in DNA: TGTGCCACCCAACCGGGGGGAGGCACTGAAGCTTTCTTT. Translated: CATQPGGGTEAFF.